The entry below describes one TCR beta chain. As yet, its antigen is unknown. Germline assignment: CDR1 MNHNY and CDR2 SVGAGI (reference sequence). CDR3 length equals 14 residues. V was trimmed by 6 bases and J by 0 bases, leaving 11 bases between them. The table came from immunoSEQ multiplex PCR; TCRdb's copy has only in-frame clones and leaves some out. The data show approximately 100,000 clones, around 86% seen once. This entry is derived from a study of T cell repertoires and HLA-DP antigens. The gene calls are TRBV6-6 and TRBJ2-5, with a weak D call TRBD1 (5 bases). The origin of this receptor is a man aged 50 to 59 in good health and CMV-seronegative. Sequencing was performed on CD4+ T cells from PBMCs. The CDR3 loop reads CASRPRQYQETQYF. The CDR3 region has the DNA TGTGCCAGCAGACCTCGACAGTACCAAGAGACCCAGTACTTC.